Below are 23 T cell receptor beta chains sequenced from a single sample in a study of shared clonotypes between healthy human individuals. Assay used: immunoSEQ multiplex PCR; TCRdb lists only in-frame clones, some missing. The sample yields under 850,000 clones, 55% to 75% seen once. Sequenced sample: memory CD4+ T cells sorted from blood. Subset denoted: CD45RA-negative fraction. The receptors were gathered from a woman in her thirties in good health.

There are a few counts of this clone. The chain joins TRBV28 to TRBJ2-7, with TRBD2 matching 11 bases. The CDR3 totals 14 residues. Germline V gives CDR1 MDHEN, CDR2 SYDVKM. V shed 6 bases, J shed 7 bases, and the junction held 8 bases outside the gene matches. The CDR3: CASRVSGRVGEQYF. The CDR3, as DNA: TGTGCCAGCAGGGTTAGCGGGAGGGTGGGTGAGCAGTACTTC. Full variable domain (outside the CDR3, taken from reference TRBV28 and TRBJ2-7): DVKVTQSSRYLVKRTGEKVFLECVQDMDHENMFWYRQDPGLGLRLIYFSYDVKMKEKGDIPEGYSVSREKKERFSLILESASTNQTSMYLCASRVSGRVGEQYFGPGTRLTVT.

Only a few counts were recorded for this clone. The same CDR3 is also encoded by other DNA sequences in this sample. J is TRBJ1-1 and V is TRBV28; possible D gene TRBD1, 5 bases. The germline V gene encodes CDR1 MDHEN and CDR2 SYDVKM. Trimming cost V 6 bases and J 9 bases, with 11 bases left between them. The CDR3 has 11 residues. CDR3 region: CASSPDRKAFF. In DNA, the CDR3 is TGTGCCAGCAGCCCCGACAGAAAAGCTTTCTTT.

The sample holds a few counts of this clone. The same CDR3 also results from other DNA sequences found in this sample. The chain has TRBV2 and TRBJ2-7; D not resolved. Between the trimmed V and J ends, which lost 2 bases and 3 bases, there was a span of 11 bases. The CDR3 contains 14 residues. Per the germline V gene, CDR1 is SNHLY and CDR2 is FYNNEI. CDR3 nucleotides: TGTGCCAGCAGTGAACGCGGTAGCAACTACGAGCAGTACTTC. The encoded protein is CASSERGSNYEQYF.

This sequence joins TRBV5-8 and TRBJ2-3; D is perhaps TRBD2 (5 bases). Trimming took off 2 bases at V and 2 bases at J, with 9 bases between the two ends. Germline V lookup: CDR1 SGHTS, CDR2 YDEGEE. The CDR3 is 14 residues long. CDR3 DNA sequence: TGTGCCAGCAGCTTTGGAGGTCACACAGATACGCAGTATTTT. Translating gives CASSFGGHTDTQYF.

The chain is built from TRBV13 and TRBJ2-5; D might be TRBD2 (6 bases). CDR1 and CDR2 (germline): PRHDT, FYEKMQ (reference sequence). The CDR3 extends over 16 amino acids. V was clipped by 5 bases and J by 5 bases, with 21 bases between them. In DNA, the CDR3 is TGTGCCAGCAGCCCGCCTGGAGGGATTGCGGGGGAGACCCAGTACTTC. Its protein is CASSPPGGIAGETQYF.

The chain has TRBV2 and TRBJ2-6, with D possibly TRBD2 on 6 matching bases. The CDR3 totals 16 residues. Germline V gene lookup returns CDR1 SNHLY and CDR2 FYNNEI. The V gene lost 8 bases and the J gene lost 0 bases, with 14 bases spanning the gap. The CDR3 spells CASGGTVFSGANVLTF. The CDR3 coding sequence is TGTGCCAGCGGGGGGACGGTTTTCTCTGGGGCCAACGTCCTGACTTTC.

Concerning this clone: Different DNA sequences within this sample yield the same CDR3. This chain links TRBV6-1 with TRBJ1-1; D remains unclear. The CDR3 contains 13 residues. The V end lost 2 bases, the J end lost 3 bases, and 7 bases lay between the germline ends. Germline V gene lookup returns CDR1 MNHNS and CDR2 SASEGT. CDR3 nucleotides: TGTGCCAGCAGTGAATTCGGTGACACTGAAGCTTTCTTT. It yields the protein CASSEFGDTEAFF.

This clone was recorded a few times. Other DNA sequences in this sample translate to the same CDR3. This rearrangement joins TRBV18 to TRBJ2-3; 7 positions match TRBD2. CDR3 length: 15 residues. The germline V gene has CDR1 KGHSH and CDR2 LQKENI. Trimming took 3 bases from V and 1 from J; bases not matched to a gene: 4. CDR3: CASSPVLAGTDTQYF. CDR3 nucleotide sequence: TGTGCCAGCTCACCTGTTCTAGCGGGCACAGATACGCAGTATTTT.

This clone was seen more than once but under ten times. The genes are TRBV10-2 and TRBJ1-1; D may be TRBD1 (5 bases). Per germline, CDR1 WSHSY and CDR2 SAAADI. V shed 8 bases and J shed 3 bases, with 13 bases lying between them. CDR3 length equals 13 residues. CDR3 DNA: TGCGCCAGCGGCAGGGCCCTGGACACTGAAGCTTTCTTT. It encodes CASGRALDTEAFF.

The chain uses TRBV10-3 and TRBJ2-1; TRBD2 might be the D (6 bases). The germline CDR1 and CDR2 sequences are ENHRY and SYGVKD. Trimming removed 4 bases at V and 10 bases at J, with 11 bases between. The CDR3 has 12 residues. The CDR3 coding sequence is TGTGCCATCAGTGTTAGCGGAAACGAGCAGTTCTTC. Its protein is CAISVSGNEQFF.

The CDR3, as DNA: TGCGCCAGCAGCTTGGAGGGGACAGAAAGCTATGGCTACACCTTC. It specifies CASSLEGTESYGYTF. The J gene is TRBJ1-2, the V gene TRBV5-1, with 7 bases lining up with TRBD1. CDR1 and CDR2 (germline): SGHRS, YFSETQ. The CDR3 extends over 15 amino acids. Trimming cost V 0 bases and J 4 bases; bases outside gene matches: 6.

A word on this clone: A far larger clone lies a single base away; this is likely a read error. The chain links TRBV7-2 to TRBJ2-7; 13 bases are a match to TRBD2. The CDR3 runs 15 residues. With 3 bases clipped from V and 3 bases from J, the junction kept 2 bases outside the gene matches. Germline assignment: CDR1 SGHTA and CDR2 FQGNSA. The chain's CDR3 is CASSFGTSGNYEQYF. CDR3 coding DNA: TGTGCCAGCAGCTTTGGGACTAGCGGGAACTACGAGCAGTACTTC.

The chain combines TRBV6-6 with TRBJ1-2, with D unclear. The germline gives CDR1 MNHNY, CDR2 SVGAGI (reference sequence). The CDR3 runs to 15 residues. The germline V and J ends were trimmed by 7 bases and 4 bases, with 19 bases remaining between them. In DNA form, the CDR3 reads TGTGCCAGCAATAGTAGATGGACTCAGTCCTATGGCTACACCTTC. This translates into CASNSRWTQSYGYTF.

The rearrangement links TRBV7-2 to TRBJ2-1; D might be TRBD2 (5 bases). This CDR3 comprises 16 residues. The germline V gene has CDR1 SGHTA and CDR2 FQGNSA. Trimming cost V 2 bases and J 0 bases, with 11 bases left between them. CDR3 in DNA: TGTGCCAGCAGCTTATCAGCGGTAAGCTCCTACAATGAGCAGTTCTTC. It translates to CASSLSAVSSYNEQFF.

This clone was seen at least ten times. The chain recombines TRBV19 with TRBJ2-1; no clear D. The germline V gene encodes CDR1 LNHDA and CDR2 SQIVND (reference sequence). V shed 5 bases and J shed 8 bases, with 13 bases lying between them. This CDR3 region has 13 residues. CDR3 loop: CASSFRGIYEQFF. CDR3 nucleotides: TGTGCCAGTAGTTTTCGTGGGATCTATGAGCAGTTCTTC.

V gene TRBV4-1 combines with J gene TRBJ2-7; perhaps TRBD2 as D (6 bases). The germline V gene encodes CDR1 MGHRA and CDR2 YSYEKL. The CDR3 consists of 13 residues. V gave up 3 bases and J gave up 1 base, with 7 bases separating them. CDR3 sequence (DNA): TGCGCCAGCAGCCAGGGACTTTCCTACGAGCAGTACTTC. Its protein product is CASSQGLSYEQYF.

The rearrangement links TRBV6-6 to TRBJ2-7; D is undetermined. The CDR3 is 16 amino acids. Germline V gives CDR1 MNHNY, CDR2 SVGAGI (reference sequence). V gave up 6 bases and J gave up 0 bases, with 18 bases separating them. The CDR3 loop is CASSYTYGVSSYEQYF. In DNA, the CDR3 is TGTGCCAGCAGCTATACTTATGGGGTAAGCTCCTACGAGCAGTACTTC.

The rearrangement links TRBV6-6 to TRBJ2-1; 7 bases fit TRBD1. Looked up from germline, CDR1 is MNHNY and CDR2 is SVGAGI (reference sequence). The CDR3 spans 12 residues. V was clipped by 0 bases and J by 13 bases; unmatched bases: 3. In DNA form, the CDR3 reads TGTGCCAGCAGTTACTCGGGACAGCTTCAGTTCTTC. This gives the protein CASSYSGQLQFF.

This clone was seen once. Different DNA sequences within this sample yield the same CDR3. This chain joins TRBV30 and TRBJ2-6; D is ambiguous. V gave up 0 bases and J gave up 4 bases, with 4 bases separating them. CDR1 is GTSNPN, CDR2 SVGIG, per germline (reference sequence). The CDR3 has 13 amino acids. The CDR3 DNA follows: TGTGCCTGGAGTGTAGGAGGGGCCAACGTCCTGACTTTC. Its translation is CAWSVGGANVLTF.

The CDR3 region is CASSEVGGNEQYF. The DNA for the CDR3 is TGTGCCAGCAGTGAAGTCGGGGGGAACGAGCAGTACTTC. This chain links TRBV2 with TRBJ2-7, with 7 bases matching TRBD2. The CDR3 has 13 amino acids. Trimming at V came to 1 base and at J to 5 bases, leaving 2 bases not matched to a gene. Germline V gene sequence: CDR1 SNHLY, CDR2 FYNNEI.

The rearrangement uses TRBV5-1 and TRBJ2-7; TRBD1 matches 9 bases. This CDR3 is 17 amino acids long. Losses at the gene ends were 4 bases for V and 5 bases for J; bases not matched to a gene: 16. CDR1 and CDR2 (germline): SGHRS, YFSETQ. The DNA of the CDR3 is TGCGCCAGCAGCCCCCCACGGTCGGGACAGGGCGAGAACGAGCAGTACTTC. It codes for CASSPPRSGQGENEQYF.

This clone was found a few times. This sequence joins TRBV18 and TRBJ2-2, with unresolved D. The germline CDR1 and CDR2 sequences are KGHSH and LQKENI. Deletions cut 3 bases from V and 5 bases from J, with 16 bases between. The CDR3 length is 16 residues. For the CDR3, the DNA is TGTGCCAGCTCACCCCTACCGGACCCAGGAACCGGGGAGCTGTTTTTT. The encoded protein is CASSPLPDPGTGELFF.

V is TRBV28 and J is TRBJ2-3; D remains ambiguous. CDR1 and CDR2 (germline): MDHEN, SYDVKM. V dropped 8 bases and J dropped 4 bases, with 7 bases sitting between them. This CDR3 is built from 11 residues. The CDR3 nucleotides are TGTGCCAGCCCCTCGGCAGATACGCAGTATTTT. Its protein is CASPSADTQYF.